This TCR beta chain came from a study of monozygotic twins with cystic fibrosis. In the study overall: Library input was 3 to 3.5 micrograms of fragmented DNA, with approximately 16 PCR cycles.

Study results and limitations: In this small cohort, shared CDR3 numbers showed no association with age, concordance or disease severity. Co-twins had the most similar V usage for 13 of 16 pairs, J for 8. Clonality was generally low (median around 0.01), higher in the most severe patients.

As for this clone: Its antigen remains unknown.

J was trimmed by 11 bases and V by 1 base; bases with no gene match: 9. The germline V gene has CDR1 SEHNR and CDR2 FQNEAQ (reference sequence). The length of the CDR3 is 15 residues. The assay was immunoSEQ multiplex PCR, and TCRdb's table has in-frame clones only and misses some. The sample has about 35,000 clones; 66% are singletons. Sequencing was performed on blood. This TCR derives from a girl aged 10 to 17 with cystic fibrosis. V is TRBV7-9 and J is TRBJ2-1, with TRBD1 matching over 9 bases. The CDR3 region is CASSLVQGAQWKQFF. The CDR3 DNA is TGTGCCAGCAGCTTAGTACAGGGGGCGCAGTGGAAGCAGTTCTTC.